This T cell receptor (beta chain) was sequenced for a study of OX40 agonist ivuxolimab in advanced cancers. Study-level background: The patients received ivuxolimab by intravenous route every 2 weeks at 0.01 to 10 mg/kg. Study-level results: Among expanded peripheral T cells, antigen specificity went undetermined. Averaged across samples, CD8+ T cells carried more expanded clones than CD4+ did.

In its sample, this clone is medium-sized. Its antigen is not known. Assay: immunoSEQ multiplex PCR; the TCRdb copy retains only in-frame clones and omits some. The sample has fewer than 20,000 clones, under 85% seen once; the top ten hold approximately 13%. The TCR originated in an adult with an advanced solid tumor such as melanoma, head and neck, liver or kidney cancer. The specimen comprised CD4+ or CD8+ T cells sorted from blood, sampled in a trial of the OX40 agonist ivuxolimab.

CDR3 nucleotides: TGTGCCAGCAGCTTAAGGAAAGACGTACACTCCTACGAGCAGTACTTC. It is translated as CASSLRKDVHSYEQYF. J is TRBJ2-7 and V is TRBV11-3, with D unresolved. The V end lost 2 bases, the J end lost 0 bases, and 14 bases lay between the germline ends. Germline lookup yields CDR1 SGHNT and CDR2 YENEEA. CDR3 length equals 16 residues.